Below are 29 T cell receptor beta chains sequenced from a single sample in a study of CD4+ T cells in melanoma. Sequencing used immunoSEQ multiplex PCR; TCRdb keeps in-frame clones, though not all of them. The repertoire holds some 120,000 clones, with about nine tenths as singletons. The sample consisted of peripheral blood. These receptors were collected from a human donor with melanoma.

This chain joins TRBV14 and TRBJ2-7, with TRBD1 identical over 9 bases. The germline V gene encodes CDR1 SGHDN and CDR2 FVKESK. The CDR3 has 16 residues. V was clipped by 4 bases and J by 5 bases; unmatched bases: 12. CDR3 protein: CASSPRFTGGIDEQYF. Here the CDR3 DNA reads TGTGCCAGCAGCCCAAGATTTACAGGGGGCATCGACGAGCAGTACTTC.

The chain employs TRBV5-1 and TRBJ2-1, with D tentatively TRBD2 (6 bases). The V gene lost 5 bases and the J gene lost 7 bases, with 13 bases spanning the gap. The CDR3 runs to 13 residues. CDR1 is SGHRS and CDR2 is YFSETQ in the germline V gene. The CDR3 reads CASSSGGKNEQFF. The DNA of the CDR3 is TGCGCCAGCAGTTCAGGAGGGAAGAATGAGCAGTTCTTC.

This clone was seen once. The rearrangement uses TRBV27 and TRBJ2-5; D is perhaps TRBD2 (7 bases). The CDR3 contains 16 residues. The germline V gene has CDR1 MNHEY and CDR2 SMNVEV (reference sequence). Deletions cut 0 bases from V and 3 bases from J, with 14 bases between. Here the CDR3 reads CASSLSRGGPKETQYF. The CDR3 coding sequence is TGTGCCAGCAGTTTATCGAGGGGGGGGCCGAAAGAGACCCAGTACTTC.

A single count supports this clone. The gene calls are TRBV5-1 and TRBJ2-7, with D unclear. Between the trimmed V and J ends, which lost 1 base and 3 bases, there was a span of 8 bases. The CDR3 sequence is 13 residues long. Looked up from germline, CDR1 is SGHRS and CDR2 is YFSETQ. CDR3 nucleotide sequence: TGCGCCAGCAGCTTGACTTCGAGCTACGAGCAGTACTTC. It translates to CASSLTSSYEQYF.

The chain joins TRBV19 to TRBJ2-7; 8 bases match TRBD1. Trimming cost V 3 bases and J 1 base; bases outside gene matches: 8. Germline-derived CDR1 and CDR2 are LNHDA and SQIVND (reference sequence). The CDR3 has 16 amino acids. The CDR3 loop is CASSMYLGQGSYEQYF. Written as DNA, the CDR3 is TGTGCCAGTAGTATGTATCTAGGACAGGGTTCCTACGAGCAGTACTTC. Filled out from reference TRBV19 and TRBJ2-7, the complete variable domain reads DGGITQSPKYLFRKEGQNVTLSCEQNLNHDAMYWYRQDPGQGLRLIYYSQIVNDFQKGDIAEGYSVSREKKESFPLTVTSAQKNPTAFYLCASSMYLGQGSYEQYFGPGTRLTVT.

This chain links TRBV21-1 with TRBJ1-5; whether TRBD1, the table's D call, matches the DNA was not checked. TRBV21-1 is termed a pseudogene. This CDR3 is built from 17 residues. The CDR3 region is CASSKEEGHSSNQPQHF. CDR3 nucleotides: TGTGCCAGCAGCAAAGAGGAAGGACACAGTAGCAATCAGCCCCAGCATTTT.

V and J are TRBV5-6 and TRBJ2-3, with D uncertain. Germline CDR1 SGHDT, CDR2 YYEEEE. The CDR3 sequence is 15 residues long. Trimming removed 4 bases at V and 8 bases at J, with 20 bases between. The CDR3 spells CASSPGQPSLGTQYF. The CDR3 DNA sequence: TGTGCCAGCAGCCCGGGCCAGCCATCTTTGGGTACGCAGTATTTT.

The chain couples TRBV7-9 to TRBJ1-1; the D gene is possibly TRBD1 (5 bases). The germline V and J ends were trimmed by 5 bases and 11 bases, with 18 bases remaining between them. Germline V gene data show CDR1 as SEHNR and CDR2 as FQNEAQ (reference sequence). CDR3 length: 13 residues. The CDR3 nucleotides read TGTGCCAGCAGCCCAAGGGGCAGGGCGTCCGCTTTCTTT. Its protein product is CASSPRGRASAFF.

The chain employs TRBV7-9 and TRBJ2-2; D possibly matches TRBD1 or TRBD2 (5 bases each). The germline CDR1 and CDR2 sequences are SEHNR and FQNEAQ (reference sequence). Trimming stripped 2 bases from V and 5 bases from J, with 15 bases between. The CDR3 has 16 residues. The CDR3 sequence: CASSLSGGTGTGELFF. The DNA for the CDR3 is TGTGCCAGCAGCTTATCTGGGGGAACTGGAACCGGGGAGCTGTTTTTT. Filled out from reference TRBV7-9 and TRBJ2-2, the complete variable domain reads DTGVSQNPRHKITKRGQNVTFRCDPISEHNRLYWYRQTLGQGPEFLTYFQNEAQLEKSRLLSDRFSAERPKGSFSTLEIQRTEQGDSAMYLCASSLSGGTGTGELFFGEGSRLTVL.

The V gene is TRBV18, the J gene TRBJ2-5, with 13 bases that match TRBD2. The CDR3 spans 18 residues. Germline CDR1 reads KGHSH; CDR2 reads LQKENI. Germline trimming cut 6 bases from V and 5 bases from J; bases unmatched to any gene: 15. CDR3 region: CASSRTPSGLAGLETQYF. The CDR3 coding sequence is TGTGCCAGCTCGCGAACCCCTTCGGGACTAGCGGGATTGGAGACCCAGTACTTC.

CDR3 bases: TGTGCCAGCTCACCACGGGGTCAAGAGACCCAGTACTTC. Translation: CASSPRGQETQYF. The genes are TRBV18 and TRBJ2-5; D is unclear. CDR1 and CDR2 from the germline V gene are KGHSH and LQKENI. The CDR3 spans 13 residues. V was clipped by 1 base and J by 2 bases, with 5 bases between them.

The chain combines TRBV5-5 with TRBJ2-3, with D perhaps matching TRBD2 (6 bases). This CDR3 is built from 15 residues. V gave up 4 bases and J gave up 6 bases, with 18 bases separating them. The germline V gene has CDR1 SGHKS and CDR2 YYEKEE (reference sequence). CDR3 region: CASSPPPRGSDTQYF. The CDR3 region has the DNA TGTGCCAGCAGCCCACCACCCCGGGGGTCTGATACGCAGTATTTT.

The rearrangement uses TRBV10-3 and TRBJ2-3; D is ambiguous. Trimming removed 6 bases at V and 3 bases at J, with 10 bases between. CDR1 is ENHRY, CDR2 SYGVKD, per germline. This CDR3 comprises 13 residues. The CDR3: CAIRAGRTDTQYF. Here the CDR3 DNA reads TGTGCCATCAGGGCAGGTAGAACAGATACGCAGTATTTT.

The rearrangement joins TRBV11-1 to TRBJ2-5; the match to TRBD1 covers 8 bases. From germline, CDR1 is SGHAT and CDR2 FQDESV (reference sequence). The CDR3 runs to 13 residues. The trim removed 5 bases at V and 6 bases at J, leaving 5 bases unmatched. In DNA, the CDR3 is TGTGCCAGCAGCGTAGGACAGGGAAAGACCCAGTACTTC. Protein product: CASSVGQGKTQYF.

The rearrangement uses TRBV15 and TRBJ2-3; D not resolved. This CDR3 has 12 residues. Germline V gene lookup returns CDR1 LNHNV and CDR2 YYDKDF (reference sequence). V lost 4 bases and J lost 6, with 8 bases in between. This chain's CDR3 is CATSNAPDTQYF. Written as DNA, the CDR3 is TGTGCCACCAGCAACGCCCCTGATACGCAGTATTTT.

V usage is TRBV4-2 and J usage is TRBJ2-1, with TRBD1 as a possible D gene (6 bases). The germline V and J ends were trimmed by 0 bases and 9 bases, with 15 bases remaining between them. The length of the CDR3 is 15 residues. Germline V gives CDR1 LGHNA, CDR2 YNFKEQ. CDR3 loop: CASSQERQGLAEQFF. CDR3 nucleotide sequence: TGTGCCAGCAGCCAAGAACGTCAGGGGCTGGCTGAGCAGTTCTTC.

This clone was detected a few times. V usage is TRBV30 and J usage is TRBJ1-5, with D tentatively TRBD1 (6 bases). CDR3 length equals 13 residues. Germline V gene data show CDR1 as GTSNPN and CDR2 as SVGIG (reference sequence). Deletions cut 2 bases from V and 2 bases from J, with 7 bases between. CDR3 in DNA: TGTGCCTGGAGTCCAGGGGGCAATCAGCCCCAGCATTTT. It specifies CAWSPGGNQPQHF.

The rearrangement uses TRBV19 and TRBJ2-1, with 8 positions matching TRBD2. CDR1 is LNHDA, CDR2 SQIVND, per germline (reference sequence). CDR3 length: 20 amino acids. Trimming removed 6 bases from V and 0 bases from J; junction bases left unmatched: 19. The CDR3 DNA is TGTGCCAGTAGAACACAGGGAGGGCTAGCGGGTTCCAGCTCCTACAATGAGCAGTTCTTC. The encoded protein is CASRTQGGLAGSSSYNEQFF.

The CDR3: CASSVRLVTDTQYF. In DNA form, the CDR3 reads TGTGCCAGCAGTGTCCGACTAGTCACAGATACGCAGTATTTT. V usage is TRBV6-1 and J usage is TRBJ2-3, with D possibly matching TRBD2 (6 bases). The CDR3 covers 14 residues. The germline V gene encodes CDR1 MNHNS and CDR2 SASEGT. With 4 bases removed from V and 2 bases from J, the gap between germline ends came to 10 bases.

This clone has a single count. V is TRBV28 and J is TRBJ2-7; 7 positions match TRBD2. The trim removed 6 bases at V and 2 bases at J, leaving 4 bases unmatched. There are 13 residues in the CDR3. Germline loops: CDR1 MDHEN, CDR2 SYDVKM. This CDR3 is CASRRGTPYEQYF. The CDR3 DNA follows: TGTGCCAGCAGGCGGGGGACCCCCTACGAGCAGTACTTC.

The chain carries TRBV29-1 and TRBJ1-6; tentative D call: TRBD1 (6 bases). The ends were cut back, 6 bases at V and 2 bases at J, with 11 bases in the middle. This CDR3 has 14 amino acids. CDR1 and CDR2 (germline): SQVTM, ANQGSEA. The CDR3 loop is CSVPGEPYNSPLHF. The CDR3 DNA follows: TGCAGCGTCCCAGGGGAACCCTATAATTCACCCCTCCACTTT.

Concerning this clone itself: The same CDR3 arises from other DNA sequences in this sample as well. V gene TRBV5-6 combines with J gene TRBJ2-5; no firm D call. Per germline, CDR1 SGHDT and CDR2 YYEEEE. CDR3 size: 11 residues. V was pared by 2 bases and J by 5 bases, with 4 bases between. CDR3 DNA sequence: TGTGCCAGCAGCTTAAGGGAGACCCAGTACTTC. It codes for CASSLRETQYF.

V is TRBV6-1 and J is TRBJ1-6, with D perhaps TRBD1 (5 bases). This CDR3 region has 14 residues. Per germline, CDR1 MNHNS and CDR2 SASEGT. V lost 6 bases and J lost 7, with 13 bases in between. CDR3 in amino acids: CASSAAGRNSPLHF. DNA for the CDR3: TGTGCCAGCAGCGCCGCGGGACGCAATTCACCCCTCCACTTT.

The chain employs TRBV5-1 and TRBJ2-5; D may match TRBD1 or TRBD2 (5 bases each). The CDR3 covers 13 residues. Germline assignment: CDR1 SGHRS and CDR2 YFSETQ. The V gene lost 4 bases and the J gene lost 3 bases, with 10 bases spanning the gap. CDR3 amino acids: CASSRDGEETQYF. CDR3 nucleotides: TGCGCCAGCAGCCGGGACGGCGAAGAGACCCAGTACTTC.

This clone was seen only once. The V and J genes are TRBV9 and TRBJ1-2; no clear D gene. The germline V and J ends were trimmed by 0 bases and 4 bases, with 4 bases remaining between them. The CDR3 length is 12 residues. Germline CDR1 is SGDLS and CDR2 is YYNGEE. CDR3: CASSVEGYGYTF. The DNA of the CDR3 is TGTGCCAGCAGCGTAGAGGGCTATGGCTACACCTTC.

This chain uses TRBV4-3 with TRBJ1-2; 7 nucleotides match TRBD1. Germline lookup yields CDR1 LGHNA and CDR2 YSLEER. The J segment lost 4 bases and the V segment lost 3 bases, leaving 2 bases of the junction unmatched. The CDR3 is 13 residues long. CDR3 nucleotides: TGCGCCAGCAGCCAGGACAGGTCCTATGGCTACACCTTC. Translating it yields CASSQDRSYGYTF.

The chain employs TRBV7-2 and TRBJ2-7; 12 bases agree with TRBD2. Germline CDR1 SGHTA, CDR2 FQGNSA. The CDR3 length is 17 residues. V was pared by 3 bases and J by 1 base, with 7 bases of the junction left unmatched. The CDR3, as DNA: TGTGCCAGCAGCTTGGGACTAGCGGGCCGAGGGTCCTACGAGCAGTACTTC. It encodes CASSLGLAGRGSYEQYF.

The chain combines TRBV4-2 with TRBJ1-2, with D maybe TRBD1 (5 bases). Germline V lookup: CDR1 LGHNA, CDR2 YNFKEQ. The CDR3 length is 15 residues. Trimming removed 0 bases at V and 4 bases at J, with 12 bases between. The CDR3 sequence is CASSQDFTGAYGYTF. The CDR3 DNA reads TGTGCCAGCAGCCAAGATTTCACAGGCGCCTATGGCTACACCTTC.

The J gene is TRBJ1-1, the V gene TRBV29-1, with a tentative D call TRBD1 (6 bases). The length of the CDR3 is 15 residues. V was cut by 3 bases and J by 1 base, with 15 bases left in between. Germline CDR1 reads SQVTM; CDR2 reads ANQGSEA. DNA of the CDR3: TGCAGCGTTGATAGTTGGGGGGCGGGGAACACTGAAGCTTTCTTT. Its translation is CSVDSWGAGNTEAFF.